The 10 T cell receptor beta chains presented below share a single source sample, sequenced in a study of T cell responses to AZD1222 COVID-19 vaccine. Sequenced by immunoSEQ multiplex PCR; TCRdb stores in-frame clones only, minus some. The repertoire includes approximately 91,000 clones, 88% of them detected once, and about an eighth sits in the top ten. The sample consisted of peripheral blood, taken on day 0 of AZD1222 vaccination. These receptors were taken from an adult in good health.

This clone was recorded once. J is TRBJ1-4 and V is TRBV11-1, with no clear D. Germline values: CDR1 SGHAT, CDR2 FQDESV (reference sequence). With 1 base removed from V and 3 bases from J, the gap between germline ends came to 9 bases. This CDR3 is built from 15 residues. The CDR3 protein is CASSLGGSANEKLFF. CDR3 DNA: TGTGCCAGCAGCTTAGGAGGGTCGGCTAATGAAAAACTGTTTTTT. The full variable domain, with the rest looked up from reference TRBV11-1 and TRBJ1-4, is EAEVAQSPRYKITEKSQAVAFWCDPISGHATLYWYRQILGQGPELLVQFQDESVVDDSQLPKDRFSAERLKGVDSTLKIQPAELGDSAMYLCASSLGGSANEKLFFGSGTQLSVL.

The chain has TRBV19 and TRBJ2-2; 14 nucleotides agree with TRBD2. V shed 4 bases and J 5 bases; nucleotides not matched to a gene: 3. Looked up from germline, CDR1 is LNHDA and CDR2 is SQIVND (reference sequence). The CDR3 has 16 residues. This chain's CDR3 is CASSRTSGGRTGELFF. The CDR3 DNA reads TGTGCCAGTAGTAGGACTAGCGGGGGGCGTACCGGGGAGCTGTTTTTT.

The V and J genes are TRBV3-1 (or the pseudogene TRBV3-2) and TRBJ2-1; D is tentatively TRBD1 or TRBD2 (6 bases each). V was clipped by 5 bases and J by 10 bases, with 21 bases between them. Germline V gene lookup returns CDR1 LGHDT and CDR2 YNNKEL (reference sequence). This CDR3 region has 15 residues. The CDR3 coding sequence is TGTGCCAGCAGCGCAGGGAGAGTAGCCGGGGGCGAGCAGTTCTTC. Residues: CASSAGRVAGGEQFF.

In this sample, this clone turned up a few times. The J gene is TRBJ2-7, the V gene TRBV10-3, with D hard to call. This CDR3 has 12 amino acids. Germline V gives CDR1 ENHRY, CDR2 SYGVKD. The V gene lost 2 bases and the J gene lost 7 bases, with 9 bases spanning the gap. CDR3 sequence: CAISETAGEQYF. CDR3 sequence (DNA): TGTGCCATCAGTGAGACCGCAGGAGAGCAGTACTTC.

The CDR3 sequence is CASSPPAGGSTDTQYF. DNA of the CDR3: TGCGCCAGCAGCCCCCCCGCGGGGGGGAGCACAGATACGCAGTATTTT. J is TRBJ2-3 and V is TRBV5-1; 9 bases are a match to TRBD2. CDR3 length: 16 amino acids. The germline gives CDR1 SGHRS, CDR2 YFSETQ. After removal of 4 bases from V and 0 bases from J, the junction contained 6 bases not matched to a gene.

The CDR3 DNA sequence: TGCGCCAGCAGCCAGGATGCGGGGTTGGGAGGCTACACCTTC. Its protein is CASSQDAGLGGYTF. The chain has TRBV4-1 and TRBJ1-2, with D unresolved. Trimming cost V 3 bases and J 8 bases, with 16 bases left between them. Germline CDR1 MGHRA, CDR2 YSYEKL. The CDR3 runs 14 residues.

This clone was detected only a few times. This rearrangement joins TRBV7-2 to TRBJ2-7; 9 bases fit TRBD2. Germline CDR1 SGHTA, CDR2 FQGNSA. V shed 0 bases and J 0 bases; nucleotides not matched to a gene: 6. This CDR3 contains 17 residues. CDR3 residues: CASSLAGTSGFSYEQYF. Written as DNA, the CDR3 is TGTGCCAGCAGCTTAGCGGGAACTAGCGGGTTCTCCTACGAGCAGTACTTC.

The V gene is TRBV6-6, the J gene TRBJ1-5; D gene ambiguous. V gave up 5 bases and J gave up 4 bases, with 6 bases separating them. Germline V gene sequence: CDR1 MNHNY, CDR2 SVGAGI (reference sequence). The CDR3 spans 12 residues. CDR3 amino acids: CASSPPNQPQHF. CDR3 sequence (DNA): TGTGCCAGCAGTCCCCCGAATCAGCCCCAGCATTTT.

The chain combines TRBV12-3 or TRBV12-4 with TRBJ1-5, with unresolved D. This CDR3 has 13 amino acids. V was trimmed by 7 bases and J by 0 bases, leaving 7 bases between them. This CDR3 reads CASKQDSNQPQHF. CDR3 bases: TGTGCCAGCAAGCAGGATAGCAATCAGCCCCAGCATTTT.

This clone has just one count. V is TRBV19 and J is TRBJ1-2; a possible D gene is TRBD1 (5 bases). The CDR3 has 14 residues. Per the germline V gene, CDR1 is LNHDA and CDR2 is SQIVND (reference sequence). The V gene lost 7 bases and the J gene lost 4 bases, with 16 bases spanning the gap. Here the CDR3 reads CASTKGGRGYGYTF. The DNA for the CDR3 is TGTGCCAGTACCAAGGGAGGGAGGGGCTATGGCTACACCTTC.